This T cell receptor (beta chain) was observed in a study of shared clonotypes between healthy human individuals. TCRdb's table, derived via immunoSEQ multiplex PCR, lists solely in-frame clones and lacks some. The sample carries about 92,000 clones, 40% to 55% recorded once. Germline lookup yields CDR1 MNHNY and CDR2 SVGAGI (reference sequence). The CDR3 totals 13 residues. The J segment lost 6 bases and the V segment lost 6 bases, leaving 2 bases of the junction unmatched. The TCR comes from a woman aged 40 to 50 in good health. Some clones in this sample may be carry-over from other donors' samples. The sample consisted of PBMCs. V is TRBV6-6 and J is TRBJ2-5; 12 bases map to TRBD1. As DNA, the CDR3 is TGTGCCAGCAGGGGACAGGGGGCGAAGACCCAGTACTTC. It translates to CASRGQGAKTQYF.